What follows is one TCR beta chain and its context. Its antigen remains unknown. The data are from a study of cytomegalovirus exposure and HLA in healthy donors. Regarding the study as a whole: Upon later analysis, TCR association rates were observed to vary by HLA locus, being highest for DRB1 and lowest for HLA-C. Most TCR beta V segments were productive about 87% or about 30% of the time in an earlier analysis. Investigators reported over 150 TCR beta chains as tied to cytomegalovirus.

Germline-derived CDR1 and CDR2 are SGHRS and YFSETQ. V lost 4 bases and J lost 7, with 17 bases in between. The CDR3 sequence is 15 residues long. It was with 60 Vbeta and 13 Jbeta primers that the PCR ran. Profiling relied on immunoSEQ multiplex PCR, and the TCRdb table lists in-frame clones only, not all of them. The data contain 65,000 or so clones, approximately 78% of them singletons. Sequenced: PBMCs. The origin of this receptor is a girl between 10 and 17 years old in good health and CMV-seropositive. V gene TRBV5-1 combines with J gene TRBJ1-4, with TRBD1 as a possible D gene (5 bases). The CDR3 region is CASSTSSGMSEKLFF. CDR3 DNA: TGCGCCAGCAGCACCTCATCAGGGATGAGTGAAAAACTGTTTTTT.